A selection of T cell receptor beta chains follows, all from one sample in a study of T cells in Graves' hyperthyroidism and ophthalmopathy. TCRdb used MiXCR to reprocess the multiplex PCR reads, holding one entry per CDR3 protein. Altogether some 350,000 distinct CDR3 sequences are present, roughly 15% being singletons, with the ten largest covering about 20%. The sample comprised blood. Source of these receptors: a woman aged 55-69 years with Graves' ophthalmopathy. The CDR3 runs from the conserved cysteine through the conserved F or W. Each record gives: D gene, V gene, J gene, CDR3 protein. A D gene is named only where the DNA matches it firmly.

>TRBD2|TRBV5-1|TRBJ2-7
CASSLTSGIYEQYF
>.|TRBV6-1|TRBJ1-6
CASTHSNSPLHF
>TRBD2|TRBV3-1|TRBJ2-1
CASSLPTSGIGNEQFF
>TRBD2|TRBV3-1|TRBJ2-7
CASSQDSGRADEQYF
>TRBD2|TRBV6-2/TRBV6-3|TRBJ2-3
CASRSSGTRADTQYF
>.|TRBV6-2/TRBV6-3|TRBJ2-2
CASVKQAGELFF
>TRBD2|TRBV12-3/TRBV12-4|TRBJ2-7
CASIGLAGGEQYF
>.|TRBV5-5|TRBJ2-5
CASSPGGNRLVTEYF
>.|TRBV4-1|TRBJ2-5
CASSQETYGETQYF
>.|TRBV6-1|TRBJ2-4
CASSDGSGVPNIQYF
>.|TRBV3-1|TRBJ2-5
CASSPRTDQETQYF
>TRBD2|TRBV7-6|TRBJ2-1
CASSLGTEPTSGTVNEQFF
>TRBD2|TRBV20-1|TRBJ2-1
CSARARGINEQFF
>.|TRBV11-2|TRBJ1-5
CASSLGEGQPQHF
>.|TRBV27|TRBJ2-7
CASSESGGQGLAGRGYEQYF
>.|TRBV20-1|TRBJ2-3
CSASGGGVTDTQYF
>TRBD1|TRBV30|TRBJ2-7
CAWTGQHSYEQYF
>.|TRBV7-9|TRBJ2-3
CASSPSRGRTDTQYF
>.|TRBV11-2|TRBJ2-1
CASSLGAGEAMFF
>.|TRBV4-1|TRBJ1-1
CASSQDSGRSTEAFF
>.|TRBV10-3|TRBJ1-2
CAISDSGWVNGYTF
>.|TRBV6-1|TRBJ1-6
CASSLGGGNNSPLHF